The sequence of this T cell receptor beta chain was determined in a study of shared clonotypes between healthy human individuals. After removal of 0 bases from V and 1 base from J, the junction contained 3 bases not matched to a gene. Germline loops: CDR1 SGHTA, CDR2 FQGTGA. The CDR3 is made up of 16 amino acids. Method: immunoSEQ multiplex PCR; TCRdb's copy keeps in-frame clones and lacks some. The sample has roughly 700,000 clones; around two thirds are singletons. J is TRBJ1-5 and V is TRBV7-3; 7 bases agree with TRBD1. The specimen sequenced was memory CD4+ T cells sorted from blood. Subset here: CD45RA-negative fraction. This sequence was found in a woman in her 30s in good health. In DNA, the CDR3 is TGTGCCAGCAGCTTAACTAGGACAGGAAGCAATCAGCCCCAGCATTTT. It encodes CASSLTRTGSNQPQHF.